Listed below are T cell receptor beta chains from one sample, sequenced in a study of shared clonotypes between healthy human individuals. Some clones are missing from TCRdb's copy, which holds only in-frame ones; the method was immunoSEQ multiplex PCR. This table has 2 million or so clones, just under 95% appearing once. The sample consisted of naive CD8+ T cells sorted from blood. The source of these receptors is a man younger than 35 in good health. The CDR3 runs from the conserved cysteine through the conserved F or W. D genes are given only for firm matches. For some rows the clone size is stated as once, few or many, or as a class when expanded; others skip it.

d_gene,abundance,v_gene,len,j_gene,CDR3aa,CDR3nt
TRBD1,NA,TRBV30,13,TRBJ2-7,CAWSDRQGSEQYF,TGTGCCTGGAGTGATCGACAGGGTAGCGAGCAGTACTTC
TRBD1,NA,TRBV9,16,TRBJ2-5,CASSVRPGGFEETQYF,TGTGCCAGCAGCGTAAGGCCAGGGGGCTTCGAGGAGACCCAGTACTTC
TRBD2,NA,TRBV28,17,TRBJ2-2,CASSSHSGRVDTGELFF,TGTGCCAGCAGTTCCCATAGCGGGAGGGTCGACACCGGGGAGCTGTTTTTT
TRBD1,NA,TRBV6-5,14,TRBJ1-2,CASSYGQGDYGYTF,TGTGCCAGCAGTTACGGACAGGGAGACTATGGCTACACCTTC
NA,NA,TRBV5-1,16,TRBJ2-3,CASSPNGQTLTDTQYF,TGCGCCAGCAGCCCAAATGGACAGACACTCACAGATACGCAGTATTTT
NA,NA,TRBV20-1,11,TRBJ2-2,CSAEGDGELFF,TGCAGTGCTGAGGGTGACGGGGAGCTGTTTTTT
NA,once,TRBV2,12,TRBJ1-1,CARWIVNTEAFF,TGTGCCAGATGGATTGTGAACACTGAAGCTTTCTTT
NA,once,TRBV7-2,15,TRBJ2-1,CASSFGVLAYNEQFF,TGTGCCAGCAGCTTTGGCGTCTTGGCCTACAATGAGCAGTTCTTC
TRBD1,NA,TRBV7-9,15,TRBJ2-7,CASSLGQGSSYEQYF,TGTGCCAGCAGCCTAGGACAGGGCAGCTCCTACGAGCAGTACTTC
NA,once,TRBV6-5,13,TRBJ2-2,CASSPLAAGELFF,TGTGCCAGCAGCCCCCTAGCTGCCGGGGAGCTGTTTTTT
TRBD1,NA,TRBV6-6,15,TRBJ2-7,CASRFWTGGFNEQYF,TGTGCCAGCAGATTCTGGACAGGGGGCTTCAACGAGCAGTACTTC
NA,NA,TRBV6-5,15,TRBJ2-7,CASSYSKAGDYEQYF,TGTGCCAGCAGTTACTCGAAAGCAGGGGACTACGAGCAGTACTTC
NA,NA,TRBV9,15,TRBJ2-3,CASSVEGLDTDTQYF,TGTGCCAGCAGCGTAGAGGGGCTAGACACAGATACGCAGTATTTT
NA,NA,TRBV6-1,14,TRBJ1-5,CASSEDGGNQPQHF,TGTGCCAGCAGTGAAGACGGGGGCAATCAGCCCCAGCATTTT
NA,NA,TRBV2,15,TRBJ2-5,CASSDFGGAGETQYF,TGTGCCAGCAGTGATTTTGGGGGGGCCGGTGAGACCCAGTACTTC
NA,NA,TRBV9,15,TRBJ2-7,CASSATAGPLYEQYF,TGTGCCAGCAGCGCAACGGCCGGGCCCCTCTACGAGCAGTACTTC
NA,NA,TRBV7-2,14,TRBJ2-7,CASSGDRLLDEQYF,TGTGCCAGCAGCGGAGACAGGCTTCTTGACGAGCAGTACTTC
TRBD1,NA,TRBV4-3,15,TRBJ2-7,CASSQVRDSSYEQYF,TGCGCCAGCAGCCAAGTTAGGGACAGCTCCTACGAGCAGTACTTC
TRBD2,NA,TRBV7-8,15,TRBJ2-7,CASSGMGLDYYEQYF,TGTGCCAGCAGCGGAATGGGACTAGACTACTACGAGCAGTACTTC
TRBD1,NA,TRBV29-1,13,TRBJ1-2,CSAWTGEGYGYTF,TGCAGCGCCTGGACAGGGGAAGGGTATGGCTACACCTTC
NA,NA,TRBV28,12,TRBJ2-7,CASSFRVVEQYF,TGTGCCAGCAGTTTCAGGGTCGTCGAGCAGTACTTC
NA,NA,TRBV4-1,15,TRBJ2-7,CASSQERQLLHEQYF,TGCGCCAGCAGCCAAGAACGGCAGCTTTTACACGAGCAGTACTTC
NA,NA,TRBV5-1,15,TRBJ1-2,CASSPATGGAYGYTF,TGCGCCAGCAGTCCTGCTACGGGGGGAGCCTATGGCTACACCTTC
NA,NA,TRBV30,14,TRBJ2-7,CAWSYGGGLYEQYF,TGTGCCTGGAGTTACGGAGGGGGCCTCTACGAGCAGTACTTC
NA,NA,TRBV13,12,TRBJ1-4,CASSFLDKKLFF,TGTGCCAGCAGCTTTTTGGATAAAAAACTGTTTTTT
TRBD2,NA,TRBV11-2,14,TRBJ2-7,CASSWTSGTYEQYF,TGTGCCAGCAGCTGGACTAGCGGAACCTACGAGCAGTACTTC
TRBD2,NA,TRBV9,15,TRBJ2-7,CASSVASGPTYEQYF,TGTGCCAGCAGCGTAGCTAGCGGGCCTACCTACGAGCAGTACTTC
NA,NA,TRBV28,15,TRBJ1-6,CASSSVAGANSPLHF,TGTGCCAGCAGTTCCGTTGCCGGGGCGAATTCACCCCTCCACTTT
NA,once,TRBV4-1,15,TRBJ2-5,CASSGSSAAQETQYF,TGCGCCAGCAGCGGATCTAGCGCGGCCCAAGAGACCCAGTACTTC
NA,NA,TRBV6-5,14,TRBJ2-5,CASSGTSPRETQYF,TGTGCCAGCAGTGGGACTTCCCCCCGAGAGACCCAGTACTTC
TRBD2,NA,TRBV11-2,15,TRBJ2-5,CASSLSTSGGETQYF,TGTGCCAGCAGCTTAAGTACTAGCGGGGGGGAGACCCAGTACTTC
NA,NA,TRBV12-5,12,TRBJ2-1,CASGFPDNEQFF,TGTGCTAGTGGTTTCCCTGACAATGAGCAGTTCTTC
NA,NA,TRBV5-6,14,TRBJ2-5,CASSLDTAAETQYF,TGTGCCAGCAGCTTGGATACCGCAGCAGAGACCCAGTACTTC
TRBD1,NA,TRBV12-5,19,TRBJ1-5,CASGLVFLGQLPAHQPQHF,TGTGCTAGTGGTTTGGTTTTTTTGGGACAGCTCCCTGCCCATCAGCCCCAGCATTTT
TRBD1,once,TRBV7-7,18,TRBJ2-7,CASSSSFLRGRMDDEQYF,TGTGCTAGCAGCAGTTCTTTCCTCAGGGGGCGCATGGACGACGAGCAGTACTTC
NA,NA,TRBV25-1,16,TRBJ2-2,CASSGLQGPGTGELFF,TGTGCCAGCAGTGGACTACAGGGTCCCGGTACCGGGGAGCTGTTTTTT
NA,few,TRBV5-4,14,TRBJ1-6,CASSLDQAPSPLHF,TGTGCCAGCAGCTTGGACCAGGCCCCTTCACCCCTCCACTTT
NA,NA,TRBV11-2,15,TRBJ2-7,CASSFFGGGSYEQYF,TGTGCCAGCAGCTTTTTCGGCGGAGGTTCCTACGAGCAGTACTTC
NA,NA,TRBV19,13,TRBJ1-1,CASSMGGNTEAFF,TGTGCCAGTAGTATGGGGGGGAACACTGAAGCTTTCTTT
NA,NA,TRBV11-2,17,TRBJ1-1,CASSPWGGYGMNTEAFF,TGTGCCAGCAGCCCGTGGGGAGGATATGGGATGAACACTGAAGCTTTCTTT
NA,NA,TRBV7-9,16,TRBJ1-3,CASSLEFGSSGNTIYF,TGTGCCAGCAGCTTAGAATTCGGGTCCTCTGGAAACACCATATATTTT
TRBD2,NA,TRBV27,14,TRBJ2-7,CASSLREASYEQYF,TGTGCCAGCAGTTTGCGGGAGGCCTCCTACGAGCAGTACTTC
TRBD1,NA,TRBV7-9,15,TRBJ2-7,CASSSGQGRLYEQYF,TGTGCCAGCAGCTCCGGACAGGGGAGGTTATACGAGCAGTACTTC
TRBD2,NA,TRBV28,18,TRBJ2-3,CASSLFRTSGGDTDTQYF,TGTGCCAGCAGTTTATTTAGGACTAGCGGGGGGGACACAGATACGCAGTATTTT
TRBD1,NA,TRBV15,16,TRBJ2-7,CATSRSPGQGSYEQYF,TGTGCCACCAGCAGATCGCCGGGACAGGGATCCTACGAGCAGTACTTC
NA,NA,TRBV7-9,13,TRBJ1-1,CASSPPRNTEAFF,TGTGCCAGCAGCCCCCCGAGAAACACTGAAGCTTTCTTT
NA,NA,TRBV1,12,TRBJ2-1,CTSSQGTHEQFF,TGCACCAGCAGCCAGGGTACCCATGAGCAGTTCTTC
NA,NA,TRBV5-6,13,TRBJ2-5,CASSLTGPETQYF,TGTGCCAGCAGCCTCACAGGGCCGGAGACCCAGTACTTC
NA,NA,TRBV19,16,TRBJ1-6,CASSSLGLNYNSPLHF,TGTGCCAGTAGCTCACTGGGGCTAAATTATAATTCACCCCTCCACTTT
NA,NA,TRBV2,11,TRBJ1-3,CASSEGNTIYF,TGTGCCAGCAGTGAGGGAAACACCATATATTTT
NA,NA,TRBV4-1,14,TRBJ1-1,CASSQGIGGAEAFF,TGCGCCAGCAGCCAAGGAATCGGGGGCGCTGAAGCTTTCTTT
NA,NA,TRBV7-9,10,TRBJ2-1,CASSSDKQFF,TGTGCCAGCAGCTCAGATAAGCAGTTCTTC
NA,few,TRBV7-9,12,TRBJ1-1,CASSTQTGEAFF,TGTGCCAGCAGCACACAGACAGGTGAAGCTTTCTTT
NA,NA,TRBV29-1,12,TRBJ2-2,CSVEGTTGELFF,TGCAGCGTTGAGGGAACCACCGGGGAGCTGTTTTTT
TRBD1,NA,TRBV19,15,TRBJ2-7,CASSPRQGGFYEQYF,TGTGCCAGTAGTCCCAGACAGGGGGGTTTCTACGAGCAGTACTTC
NA,NA,TRBV7-8,16,TRBJ2-7,CASSWTDGLSSYEQYF,TGTGCCAGCAGCTGGACTGACGGGCTTAGCTCCTACGAGCAGTACTTC
NA,NA,TRBV6-4,14,TRBJ1-1,CASNQRAEYTEAFF,TGTGCCAGCAATCAGAGGGCGGAATACACTGAAGCTTTCTTT
TRBD1,NA,TRBV10-3,15,TRBJ1-3,CAISGQGLSGNTIYF,TGTGCCATCAGCGGACAGGGGCTCTCCGGAAACACCATATATTTT
NA,NA,TRBV6-1,16,TRBJ2-2,CASSEFVWLNTGELFF,TGTGCCAGCAGTGAATTTGTGTGGCTCAACACCGGGGAGCTGTTTTTT
NA,NA,TRBV7-2,12,TRBJ1-2,CASSDQSYGYTF,TGTGCCAGCAGCGACCAGAGCTATGGCTACACCTTC